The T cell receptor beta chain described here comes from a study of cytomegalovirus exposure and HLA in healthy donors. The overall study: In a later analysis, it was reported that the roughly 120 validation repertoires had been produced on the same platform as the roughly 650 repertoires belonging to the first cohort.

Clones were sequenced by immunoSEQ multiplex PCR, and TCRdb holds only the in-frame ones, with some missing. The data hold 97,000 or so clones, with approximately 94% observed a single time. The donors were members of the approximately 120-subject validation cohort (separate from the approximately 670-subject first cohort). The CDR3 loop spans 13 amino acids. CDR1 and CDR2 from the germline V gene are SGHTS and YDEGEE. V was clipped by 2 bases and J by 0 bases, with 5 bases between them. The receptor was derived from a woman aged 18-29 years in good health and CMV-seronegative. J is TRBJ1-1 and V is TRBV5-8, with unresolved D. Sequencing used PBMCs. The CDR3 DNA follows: TGTGCCAGCAGCTTACAGCTGAACACTGAAGCTTTCTTT. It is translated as CASSLQLNTEAFF.